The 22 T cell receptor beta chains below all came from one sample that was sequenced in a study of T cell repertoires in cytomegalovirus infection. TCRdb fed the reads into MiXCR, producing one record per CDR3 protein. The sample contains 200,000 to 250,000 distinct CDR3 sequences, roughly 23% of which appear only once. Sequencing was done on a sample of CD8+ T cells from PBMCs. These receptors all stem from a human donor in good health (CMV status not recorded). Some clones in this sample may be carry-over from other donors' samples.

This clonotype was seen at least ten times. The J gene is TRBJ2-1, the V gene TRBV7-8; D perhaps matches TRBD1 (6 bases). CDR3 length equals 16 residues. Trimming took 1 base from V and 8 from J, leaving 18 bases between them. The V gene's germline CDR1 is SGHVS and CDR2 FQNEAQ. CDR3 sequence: CASSLVDGGPGDEQFF. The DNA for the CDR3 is TGTGCCAGCAGCTTAGTGGATGGGGGCCCCGGGGATGAGCAGTTCTTC.

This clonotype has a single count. DNA for the CDR3: TGTGCCAGCAGCCAAGATAACGAAAAACTGTTTTTT. This sequence encodes CASSQDNEKLFF. V gene TRBV4-2 combines with J gene TRBJ1-4, with unresolved D. The CDR3 extends over 12 amino acids. Germline CDR1 LGHNA, CDR2 YNFKEQ. The V gene lost 0 bases and the J gene lost 8 bases, with 4 bases spanning the gap.

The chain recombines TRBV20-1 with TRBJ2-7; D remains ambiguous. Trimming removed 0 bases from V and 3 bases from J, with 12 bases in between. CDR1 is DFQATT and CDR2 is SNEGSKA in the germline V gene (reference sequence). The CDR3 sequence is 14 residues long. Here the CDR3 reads CSARDRKTGYEQYF. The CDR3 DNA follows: TGCAGTGCTAGAGATCGGAAAACGGGCTACGAGCAGTACTTC.

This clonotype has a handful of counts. The CDR3 nucleotides are TGCAGCGTTGAAGACGGGGGGCACGGCTATGGCTACACCTTC. It translates to CSVEDGGHGYGYTF. This chain joins TRBV29-1 and TRBJ1-2; D may be TRBD1 (6 bases). Germline V gene data show CDR1 as SQVTM and CDR2 as ANQGSEA. This CDR3 spans 14 amino acids. V dropped 0 bases and J dropped 4 bases, with 12 bases sitting between them.

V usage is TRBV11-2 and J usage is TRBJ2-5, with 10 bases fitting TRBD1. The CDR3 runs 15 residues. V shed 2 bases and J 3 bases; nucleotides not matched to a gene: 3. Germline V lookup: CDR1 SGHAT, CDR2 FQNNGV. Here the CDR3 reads CASSLTGTGEETQYF. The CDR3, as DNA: TGTGCCAGCAGCTTAACCGGGACAGGGGAAGAGACCCAGTACTTC.

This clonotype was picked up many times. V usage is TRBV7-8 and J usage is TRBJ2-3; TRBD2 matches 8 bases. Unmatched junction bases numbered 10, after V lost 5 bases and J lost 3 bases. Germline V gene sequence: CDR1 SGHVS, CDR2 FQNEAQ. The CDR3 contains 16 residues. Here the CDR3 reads CASSPRPGGGTDTQYF. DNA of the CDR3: TGTGCCAGCAGCCCCCGCCCTGGCGGGGGGACAGATACGCAGTATTTT.

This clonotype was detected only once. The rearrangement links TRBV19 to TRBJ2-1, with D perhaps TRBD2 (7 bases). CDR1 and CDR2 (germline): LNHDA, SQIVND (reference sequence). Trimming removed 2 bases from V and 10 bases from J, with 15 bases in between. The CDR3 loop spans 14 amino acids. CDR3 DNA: TGTGCCAGTAGTATACGGGGGGCCCCTCCGGAGCAGTTCTTC. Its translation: CASSIRGAPPEQFF.

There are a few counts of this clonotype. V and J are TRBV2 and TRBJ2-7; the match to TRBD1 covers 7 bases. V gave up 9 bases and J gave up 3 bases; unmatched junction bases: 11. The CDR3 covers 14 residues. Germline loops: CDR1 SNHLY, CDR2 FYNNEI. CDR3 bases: TGTGCCAGTTTAGTTGGGACAGTCCTCTACGAGCAGTACTTC. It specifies CASLVGTVLYEQYF.

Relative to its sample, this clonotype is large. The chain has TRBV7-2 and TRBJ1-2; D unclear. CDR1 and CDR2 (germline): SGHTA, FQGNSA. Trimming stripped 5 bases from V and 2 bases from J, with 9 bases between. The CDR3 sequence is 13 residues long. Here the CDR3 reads CASSRGPNYGYTF. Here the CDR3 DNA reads TGTGCCAGCAGCCGAGGACCGAACTATGGCTACACCTTC.

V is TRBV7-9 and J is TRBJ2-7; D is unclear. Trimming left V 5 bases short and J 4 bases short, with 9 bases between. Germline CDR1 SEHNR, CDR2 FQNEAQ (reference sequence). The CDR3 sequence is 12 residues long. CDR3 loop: CASSVDIYEQYF. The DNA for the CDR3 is TGTGCCAGCAGCGTCGACATTTACGAGCAGTACTTC.

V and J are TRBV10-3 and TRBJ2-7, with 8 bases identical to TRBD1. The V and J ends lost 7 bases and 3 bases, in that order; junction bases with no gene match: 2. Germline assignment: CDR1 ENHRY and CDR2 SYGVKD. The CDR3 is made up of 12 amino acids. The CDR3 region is CAIKGQDYEQYF. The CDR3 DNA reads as TGTGCCATCAAGGGACAGGACTACGAGCAGTACTTC.

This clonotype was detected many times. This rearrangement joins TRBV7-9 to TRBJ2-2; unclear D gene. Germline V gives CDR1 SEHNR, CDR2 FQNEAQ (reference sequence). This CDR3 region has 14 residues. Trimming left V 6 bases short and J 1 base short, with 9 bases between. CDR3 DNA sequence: TGTGCCAGCAGATCCGACTTGAACACCGGGGAGCTGTTTTTT. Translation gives CASRSDLNTGELFF.

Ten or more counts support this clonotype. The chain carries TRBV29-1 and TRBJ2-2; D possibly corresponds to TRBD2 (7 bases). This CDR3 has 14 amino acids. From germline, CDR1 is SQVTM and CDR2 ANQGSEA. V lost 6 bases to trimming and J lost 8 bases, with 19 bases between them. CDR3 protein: CSVPQAGAEGELFF. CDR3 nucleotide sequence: TGCAGCGTCCCACAGGCGGGGGCGGAAGGGGAGCTGTTTTTT.

CDR3 sequence: CASSLEHGRDQPQHF. The CDR3 DNA reads as TGTGCCAGCAGCTTAGAACACGGGAGGGATCAGCCCCAGCATTTT. The gene calls are TRBV7-8 and TRBJ1-5; D is uncertain. CDR1 and CDR2 (germline): SGHVS, FQNEAQ. The V and J ends lost 1 base and 5 bases respectively, with 12 bases between them. The CDR3 loop spans 15 amino acids.

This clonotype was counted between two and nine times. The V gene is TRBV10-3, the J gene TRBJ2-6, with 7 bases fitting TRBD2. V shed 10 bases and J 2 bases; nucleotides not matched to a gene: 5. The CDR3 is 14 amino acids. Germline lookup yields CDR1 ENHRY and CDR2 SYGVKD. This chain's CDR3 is CATLGGTGANVLTF. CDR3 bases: TGTGCCACGCTCGGGGGGACTGGGGCCAACGTCCTGACTTTC.

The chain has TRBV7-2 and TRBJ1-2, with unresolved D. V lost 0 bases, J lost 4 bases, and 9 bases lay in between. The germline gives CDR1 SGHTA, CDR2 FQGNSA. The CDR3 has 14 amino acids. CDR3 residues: CASSLALTLYGYTF. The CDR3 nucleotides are TGTGCCAGCAGCTTAGCCTTGACCCTCTATGGCTACACCTTC.

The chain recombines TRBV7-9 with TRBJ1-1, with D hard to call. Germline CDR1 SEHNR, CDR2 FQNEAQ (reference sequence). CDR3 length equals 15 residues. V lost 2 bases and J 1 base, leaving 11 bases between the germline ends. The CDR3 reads CASSLTWDGNTEAFF. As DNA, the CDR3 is TGTGCCAGCAGCTTAACGTGGGATGGGAACACTGAAGCTTTCTTT.

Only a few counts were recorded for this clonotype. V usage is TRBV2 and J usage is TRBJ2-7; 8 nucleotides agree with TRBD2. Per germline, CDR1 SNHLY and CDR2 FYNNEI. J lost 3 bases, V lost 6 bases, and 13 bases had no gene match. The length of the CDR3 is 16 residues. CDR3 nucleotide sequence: TGTGCCAGCAGCGGAGAGAACGGGGGGGCCTTCTACGAGCAGTACTTC. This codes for CASSGENGGAFYEQYF.

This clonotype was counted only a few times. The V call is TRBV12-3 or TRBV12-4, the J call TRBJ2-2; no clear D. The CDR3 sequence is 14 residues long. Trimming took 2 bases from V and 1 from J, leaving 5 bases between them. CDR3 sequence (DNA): TGTGCCAGCAGTTTATTTGAGAACACCGGGGAGCTGTTTTTT. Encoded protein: CASSLFENTGELFF.

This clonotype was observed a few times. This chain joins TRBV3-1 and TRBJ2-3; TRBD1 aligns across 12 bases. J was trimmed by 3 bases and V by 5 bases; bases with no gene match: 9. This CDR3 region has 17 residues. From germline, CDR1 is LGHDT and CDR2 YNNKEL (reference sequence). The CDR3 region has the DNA TGTGCCAGCAGCTCCCGCCTGGGACAGGGGGCAACAGATACGCAGTATTTT. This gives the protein CASSSRLGQGATDTQYF.

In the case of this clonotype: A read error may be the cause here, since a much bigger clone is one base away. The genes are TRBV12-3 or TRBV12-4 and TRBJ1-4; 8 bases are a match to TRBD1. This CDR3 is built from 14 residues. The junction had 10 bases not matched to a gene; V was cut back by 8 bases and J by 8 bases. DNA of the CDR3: TGTGCCAGCGGACAACAGGGGGGACGAGAAAAACTGTTTTTT. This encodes CASGQQGGREKLFF.

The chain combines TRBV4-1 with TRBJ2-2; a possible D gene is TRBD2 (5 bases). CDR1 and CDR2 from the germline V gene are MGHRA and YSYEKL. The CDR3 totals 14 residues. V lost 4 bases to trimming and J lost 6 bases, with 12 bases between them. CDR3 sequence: CASSPEGGAGELFF. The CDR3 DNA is TGCGCCAGCAGCCCAGAAGGAGGCGCCGGGGAGCTGTTTTTT.